These 13 T cell receptor beta chains were sequenced from one sample in a study of blood T cell repertoires in COVID-19. The table came from immunoSEQ multiplex PCR; TCRdb's copy has only in-frame clones and leaves some out. The sample holds 200,000 or so clones, around 85% seen once. Sequencing was performed on peripheral blood. These receptors all stem from a human donor with active or convalescent COVID-19. The donor label of this sample is uncertain.

This chain joins TRBV7-2 and TRBJ1-2; 7 nucleotides match TRBD1. Germline CDR1 reads SGHTA; CDR2 reads FQGNSA. Losses at the gene ends were 4 bases for V and 7 bases for J; bases not matched to a gene: 6. The CDR3 extends over 13 amino acids. CDR3 bases: TGTGCCAGCAGCTCACAGGGGCCCACTGGCTACACCTTC. This codes for CASSSQGPTGYTF.

The chain has TRBV5-8 and TRBJ2-3, with D perhaps matching TRBD1 (6 bases). The CDR3 runs 17 residues. Germline-derived CDR1 and CDR2 are SGHTS and YDEGEE. V lost 4 bases to trimming and J lost 4 bases, with 22 bases between them. The CDR3 sequence: CASSLLVGTPHADTQYF. The CDR3 DNA reads TGTGCCAGCAGCCTATTAGTCGGGACACCCCATGCAGATACGCAGTATTTT.

The rearrangement links TRBV7-8 to TRBJ2-7; TRBD1 agrees at 9 bases. V was pared by 5 bases and J by 5 bases, with 7 bases of the junction left unmatched. Germline V lookup: CDR1 SGHVS, CDR2 FQNEAQ. The CDR3 extends over 14 amino acids. CDR3 loop: CASSRDRGNNEQYF. The CDR3 nucleotides read TGTGCCAGCAGCCGAGACAGGGGGAACAACGAGCAGTACTTC.

The chain combines TRBV5-1 with TRBJ2-1; 7 nucleotides agree with TRBD1. CDR3 length: 15 residues. Trimming removed 0 bases from V and 7 bases from J; junction bases left unmatched: 7. Germline lookup yields CDR1 SGHRS and CDR2 YFSETQ. The CDR3 region has the DNA TGCGCCAGCAGCTTGGTCAGGGGGACAAAGAATGAGCAGTTCTTC. It codes for CASSLVRGTKNEQFF. The variable domain in full, completed from reference TRBV5-1 and TRBJ2-1, reads KAGVTQTPRYLIKTRGQQVTLSCSPISGHRSVSWYQQTPGQGLQFLFEYFSETQRNKGNFPGRFSGRQFSNSRSEMNVSTLELGDSALYLCASSLVRGTKNEQFFGPGTRLTVL.

The chain employs TRBV3-1 (or the pseudogene TRBV3-2) and TRBJ1-2; D is possibly TRBD1 (6 bases). The CDR3 is made up of 13 amino acids. Trimming stripped 2 bases from V and 5 bases from J, with 9 bases between. Germline assignment: CDR1 LGHDT and CDR2 YNNKEL (reference sequence). CDR3 DNA: TGTGCCAGCAGCCAAACCGGACAGTATGGCTACACCTTC. Amino acids: CASSQTGQYGYTF.

This clone was observed a single time. This chain joins TRBV6-6 and TRBJ2-1; D is perhaps TRBD2 (5 bases). V was pared by 8 bases and J by 3 bases, with 14 bases between. The V gene's germline CDR1 is MNHNY and CDR2 SVGAGI (reference sequence). This CDR3 spans 14 amino acids. CDR3 nucleotides: TGTGCCAGCGGTCGAGCGGAGCTCTACAATGAGCAGTTCTTC. Its protein product is CASGRAELYNEQFF.

In its sample, this clone was seen a few times. This sequence joins TRBV30 and TRBJ1-6; 8 positions match TRBD1. Germline CDR1 is GTSNPN and CDR2 is SVGIG (reference sequence). The trim removed 0 bases at V and 9 bases at J, leaving 7 bases unmatched. The CDR3 is made up of 15 amino acids. The CDR3 loop reads CAWSVQGASGSPLHF. The CDR3 DNA sequence: TGTGCCTGGAGTGTTCAGGGGGCTTCGGGTTCACCCCTCCACTTT.

The rearrangement joins TRBV7-9 to TRBJ1-3, with D tentatively TRBD1 (5 bases). This CDR3 has 17 residues. Between the trimmed V and J ends, which lost 4 bases and 0 bases, there was a span of 16 bases. The germline V gene encodes CDR1 SEHNR and CDR2 FQNEAQ (reference sequence). The chain's CDR3 is CASSWLRSGGSGNTIYF. The DNA of the CDR3 is TGTGCCAGCAGCTGGTTAAGATCGGGGGGCTCTGGAAACACCATATATTTT.

V usage is TRBV9 and J usage is TRBJ2-3, with TRBD2 matching over 7 bases. J was trimmed by 2 bases and V by 7 bases; bases with no gene match: 4. CDR1 is SGDLS and CDR2 is YYNGEE in the germline V gene. The CDR3 loop spans 13 amino acids. The CDR3 protein is CASGGGITDTQYF. The CDR3 nucleotides read TGTGCCAGCGGGGGAGGGATCACAGATACGCAGTATTTT.

The genes are TRBV6-7 and TRBJ2-1; 7 bases fit TRBD2. TRBV6-7 is labeled an ORF, and its function is uncertain. The CDR3 contains 15 residues. V was clipped by 2 bases and J by 9 bases; unmatched bases: 10. CDR3: CASSYRAGRTTEQFF. CDR3 nucleotide sequence: TGTGCCAGCAGTTACAGAGCGGGAAGGACGACTGAGCAGTTCTTC.

The chain links TRBV27 to TRBJ1-5; D ambiguous. Germline CDR1 is MNHEY and CDR2 is SMNVEV (reference sequence). V was pared by 1 base and J by 0 bases, with 10 bases between. The CDR3 spans 16 residues. The DNA for the CDR3 is TGTGCCAGCAGTTTATTCGGAAGACATAGCAATCAGCCCCAGCATTTT. Protein sequence: CASSLFGRHSNQPQHF.

Notes on this clone: The junction shows a germline mismatch at one end, possibly a read error. Different DNA sequences within this sample yield the same CDR3. V gene TRBV7-9 combines with J gene TRBJ2-7; TRBD2 matches at 7 bases. CDR1 is SEHNR and CDR2 is FQNEAQ in the germline V gene (reference sequence). The CDR3 extends over 15 amino acids. CDR3 coding DNA: TGTGCCAGCAGCTTAGTGGGAGGGAGCTCCTACGAGCAGTATTTC. Protein product: CASSLVGGSSYEQYF.

The rearrangement uses TRBV7-9 and TRBJ2-2, with D maybe TRBD1 (6 bases). Germline V gene data show CDR1 as SEHNR and CDR2 as FQNEAQ (reference sequence). Trimming pared 3 bases from V and 7 bases from J, leaving 24 bases between. The CDR3 runs to 18 residues. The CDR3 loop reads CASSFRGRQGSVHGELFF. Written as DNA, the CDR3 is TGTGCCAGCAGCTTTCGCGGCCGCCAGGGGTCGGTACACGGGGAGCTGTTTTTT.